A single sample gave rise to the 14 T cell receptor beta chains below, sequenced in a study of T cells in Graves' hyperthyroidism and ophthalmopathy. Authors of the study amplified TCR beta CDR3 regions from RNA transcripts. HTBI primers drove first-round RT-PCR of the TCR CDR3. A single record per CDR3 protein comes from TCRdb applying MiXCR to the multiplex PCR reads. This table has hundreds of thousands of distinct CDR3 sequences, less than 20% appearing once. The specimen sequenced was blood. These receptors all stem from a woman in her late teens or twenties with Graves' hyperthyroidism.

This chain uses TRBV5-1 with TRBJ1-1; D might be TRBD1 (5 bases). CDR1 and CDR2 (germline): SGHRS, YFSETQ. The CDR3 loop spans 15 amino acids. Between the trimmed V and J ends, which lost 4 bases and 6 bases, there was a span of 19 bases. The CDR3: CASSGRGAAGSEAFF. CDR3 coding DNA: TGCGCCAGCAGCGGCCGAGGGGCGGCAGGGTCTGAAGCTTTCTTT. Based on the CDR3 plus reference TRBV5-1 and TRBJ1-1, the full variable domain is KAGVTQTPRYLIKTRGQQVTLSCSPISGHRSVSWYQQTPGQGLQFLFEYFSETQRNKGNFPGRFSGRQFSNSRSEMNVSTLELGDSALYLCASSGRGAAGSEAFFGQGTRLTVV.

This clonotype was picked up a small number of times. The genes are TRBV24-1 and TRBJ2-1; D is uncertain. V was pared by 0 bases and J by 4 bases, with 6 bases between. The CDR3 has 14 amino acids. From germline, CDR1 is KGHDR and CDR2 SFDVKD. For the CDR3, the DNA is TGTGCCACCAGTGATTTGAAGGTATACAATGAGCAGTTCTTC. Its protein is CATSDLKVYNEQFF.

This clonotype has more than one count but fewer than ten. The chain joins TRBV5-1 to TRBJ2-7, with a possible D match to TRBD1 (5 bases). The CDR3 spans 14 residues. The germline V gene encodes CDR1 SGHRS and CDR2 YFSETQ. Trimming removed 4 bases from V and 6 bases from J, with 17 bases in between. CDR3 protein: CASSIKQVPSEQYF. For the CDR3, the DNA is TGCGCCAGCAGCATTAAACAGGTTCCGAGCGAGCAGTACTTC.

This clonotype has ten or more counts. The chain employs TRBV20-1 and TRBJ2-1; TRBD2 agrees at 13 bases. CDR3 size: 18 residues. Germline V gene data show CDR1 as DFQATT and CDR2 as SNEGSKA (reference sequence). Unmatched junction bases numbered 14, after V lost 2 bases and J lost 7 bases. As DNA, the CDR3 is TGCAGTGCTAGACGCCCTGGGGCGACTAGCGGGAGGAGAAATGAGCAGTTCTTC. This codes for CSARRPGATSGRRNEQFF.

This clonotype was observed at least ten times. The DNA for the CDR3 is TGTGCCAGCACCGAAGTTAGCGGGGGCTACAATGAGCAGTTCTTC. Translating it yields CASTEVSGGYNEQFF. The chain joins TRBV3-1 to TRBJ2-1; TRBD2 aligns across 9 bases. The trim removed 7 bases at V and 3 bases at J, leaving 7 bases unmatched. There are 15 residues in the CDR3. Germline CDR1 and CDR2: LGHDT and YNNKEL (reference sequence).

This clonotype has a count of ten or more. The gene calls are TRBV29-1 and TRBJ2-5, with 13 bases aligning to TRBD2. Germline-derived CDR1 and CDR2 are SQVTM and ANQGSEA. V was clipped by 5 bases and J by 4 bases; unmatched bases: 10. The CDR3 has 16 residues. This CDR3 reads CSVILLAGGSGETQYF. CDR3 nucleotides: TGCAGCGTTATATTACTAGCGGGAGGGTCAGGAGAGACCCAGTACTTC.

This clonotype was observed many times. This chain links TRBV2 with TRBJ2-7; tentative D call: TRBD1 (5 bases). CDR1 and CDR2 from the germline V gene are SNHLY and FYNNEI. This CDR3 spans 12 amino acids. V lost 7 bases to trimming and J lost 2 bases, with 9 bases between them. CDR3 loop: CASKGLAYEQYF. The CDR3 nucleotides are TGTGCCAGCAAGGGGTTGGCCTACGAGCAGTACTTC.

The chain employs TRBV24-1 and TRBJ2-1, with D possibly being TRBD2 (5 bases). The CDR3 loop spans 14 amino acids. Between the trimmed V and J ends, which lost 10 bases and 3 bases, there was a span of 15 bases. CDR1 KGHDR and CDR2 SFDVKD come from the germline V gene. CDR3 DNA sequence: TGTGCCACAAGTCACAACGAGGGCTACAATGAGCAGTTCTTC. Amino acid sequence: CATSHNEGYNEQFF.

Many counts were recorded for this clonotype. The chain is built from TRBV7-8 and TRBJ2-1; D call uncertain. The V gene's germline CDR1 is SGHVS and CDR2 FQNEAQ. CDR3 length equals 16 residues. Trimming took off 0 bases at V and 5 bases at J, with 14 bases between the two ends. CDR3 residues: CASSLARRLRDNEQFF. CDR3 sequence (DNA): TGTGCCAGCAGCTTAGCGCGCCGACTCCGCGACAATGAGCAGTTCTTC.

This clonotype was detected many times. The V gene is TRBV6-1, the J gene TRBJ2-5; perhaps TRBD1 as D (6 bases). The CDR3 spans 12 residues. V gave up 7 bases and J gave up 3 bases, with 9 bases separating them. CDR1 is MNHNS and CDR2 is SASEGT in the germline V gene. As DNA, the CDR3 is TGTGCCAGCAAGGCAGGGGAAGAGACCCAGTACTTC. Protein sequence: CASKAGEETQYF.

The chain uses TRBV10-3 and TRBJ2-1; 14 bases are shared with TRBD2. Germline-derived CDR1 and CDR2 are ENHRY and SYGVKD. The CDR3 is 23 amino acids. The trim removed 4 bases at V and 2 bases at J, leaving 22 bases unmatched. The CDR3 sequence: CAISVSGQKVGTSGGSPYNEQFF. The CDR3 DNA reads TGTGCCATCAGTGTTTCGGGACAGAAAGTTGGGACTAGCGGGGGAAGCCCCTACAATGAGCAGTTCTTC.

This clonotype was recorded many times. CDR3 residues: CSATSGRDTQYF. Written as DNA, the CDR3 is TGCAGTGCAACTAGCGGGAGGGATACGCAGTATTTT. V is TRBV20-1 and J is TRBJ2-3, with 12 bases fitting TRBD2. Trimming cost V 6 bases and J 6 bases; bases outside gene matches: 1. The germline CDR1 and CDR2 sequences are DFQATT and SNEGSKA (reference sequence). CDR3 size: 12 residues.

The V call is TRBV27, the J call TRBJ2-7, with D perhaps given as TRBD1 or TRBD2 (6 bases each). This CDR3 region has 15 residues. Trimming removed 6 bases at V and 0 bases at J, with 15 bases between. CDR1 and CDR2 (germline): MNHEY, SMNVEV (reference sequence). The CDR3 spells CASSPGGSGSYEQYF. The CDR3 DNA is TGTGCCAGCAGCCCCGGGGGCTCTGGCTCCTACGAGCAGTACTTC.

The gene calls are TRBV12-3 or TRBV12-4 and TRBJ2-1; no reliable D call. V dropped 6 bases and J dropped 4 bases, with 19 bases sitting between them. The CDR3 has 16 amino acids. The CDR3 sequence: CASSPRPPLKYNEQFF. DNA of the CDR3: TGTGCCAGCAGCCCCCGGCCCCCTTTGAAATACAATGAGCAGTTCTTC.